This TCR beta chain was identified during a study of beta chain features in type 1 diabetes. Study information: The patient and healthy donor groups were comparable for age, gender and cell yields.

Reverse transcription of all isolated RNA meant that expressed TCRB transcripts were sequenced. Profiling relied on immunoSEQ multiplex PCR, and the TCRdb table lists in-frame clones only, not all of them. The table has approximately 250,000 clones, about a tenth seen once. This clone was detected only a few times. As yet, its antigen is unknown. General study points: Because the template was cDNA, high-expressing cells might be over-represented. Researchers report that Type 1 diabetes patients had moderately but significantly shorter TCRB CDR3s across all four CD4+ subsets.

Germline V gene lookup returns CDR1 SGHVS and CDR2 FQNEAQ. The CDR3 is 15 residues long. V gave up 5 bases and J gave up 0 bases; unmatched junction bases: 7. The clonotype comes from a man aged 25-45 years with type 1 diabetes. The material sequenced was naive CD4+ T cells from blood. This chain uses TRBV7-8 with TRBJ2-7; TRBD1 matches at 7 bases. This CDR3 is CASSRSQGSSYEQYF. DNA of the CDR3: TGTGCCAGCAGCCGTTCACAGGGGAGCTCCTACGAGCAGTACTTC.